This TCR beta chain came from a study of T cells after yellow fever vaccination. Study-level findings and limits: The booster response re-showed most primary clones: about 96% CD4, roughly 91% CD8. On re-exposure, the response was weaker but peaked faster, at day 5 versus 15. The appearance of a small share of clonotypes in both CD4 and CD8 compartments was observed.

This clonotype showed up just a few times. Its antigen is currently unknown. J lost 6 bases, V lost 7 bases, and 19 bases had no gene match. The CDR3 has 17 amino acids. TCRdb fed the 5' RACE reads into MiXCR, producing one record per CDR3 protein. Of 100,000 to 150,000 distinct CDR3 sequences in the sample, about 8.2% are singletons; the top ten hold 30% to 50%. This sequence was found in a man aged 18 to 30 who received the YFV17D yellow fever vaccine. Here the sequenced sample was CD8+ T cells sorted from PBMCs, taken on the day of the yellow fever booster vaccination. This chain uses TRBV12-3 or TRBV12-4 with TRBJ1-1; TRBD1 aligns across 8 bases. CDR3 loop: CASTFPHTDRGTSEAFF. CDR3 nucleotides: TGTGCCAGCACCTTCCCCCACACCGACAGGGGAACCTCTGAAGCTTTCTTT.